What follows are 9 T cell receptor beta chains derived from one specimen sequenced in a study of long-term antiretroviral therapy in people with HIV. The libraries were made with immunoSEQ v3.0 at survey level. Assay: immunoSEQ multiplex PCR; the TCRdb copy retains only in-frame clones and omits some. The table lists more than 6,000 clones, just under 75% of them singletons, with 6.5% to 8.5% in the top ten. The specimen was unsorted PBMCs, collected 0.1 years before starting antiretroviral therapy. These receptors all come from a man younger than 35 with HIV.

This chain links TRBV15 with TRBJ2-3, with 11 bases identical to TRBD2. Germline values: CDR1 LNHNV, CDR2 YYDKDF (reference sequence). The V segment lost 0 bases and the J segment 4 bases; nucleotides outside the gene matches: 0. This CDR3 is 15 amino acids long. CDR3 sequence (DNA): TGTGCCACCAGCAGAGATAGCGGGGGGGCAGATACGCAGTATTTT. Amino acids: CATSRDSGGADTQYF.

This chain joins TRBV5-5 and TRBJ2-2; 8 nucleotides match TRBD1. Germline lookup yields CDR1 SGHKS and CDR2 YYEKEE (reference sequence). V was pared by 0 bases and J by 6 bases, with 7 bases of the junction left unmatched. The CDR3 extends over 16 amino acids. The CDR3 region has the DNA TGTGCCAGCAGCTTGGCGGCAGGGGGCATATCCGGGGAGCTGTTTTTT. As protein: CASSLAAGGISGELFF.

The chain is built from TRBV5-1 and TRBJ1-4; 7 positions match TRBD1. V lost 4 bases to trimming and J lost 0 bases; unmatched junction nucleotides: 6. This CDR3 has 16 residues. CDR1 is SGHRS and CDR2 is YFSETQ in the germline V gene. The CDR3 DNA sequence: TGCGCCAGCAGCCGGGGACAGATCTCAACTAATGAAAAACTGTTTTTT. Protein sequence: CASSRGQISTNEKLFF.

The V gene is TRBV11-3, the J gene TRBJ1-2, with unresolved D. The germline V and J ends were trimmed by 2 bases and 4 bases, with 14 bases remaining between them. Germline V gene lookup returns CDR1 SGHNT and CDR2 YENEEA. CDR3 size: 15 residues. The CDR3 DNA is TGTGCCAGCAGCTTACGAGGACCGGGTCCCTATGGCTACACCTTC. Translation: CASSLRGPGPYGYTF.

The V call is TRBV18, the J call TRBJ2-5; D is possibly TRBD1 (6 bases). Germline-derived CDR1 and CDR2 are KGHSH and LQKENI. Trimming removed 2 bases at V and 0 bases at J, with 13 bases between. The CDR3 totals 16 residues. The CDR3 reads CASSPGGRSYQETQYF. The CDR3, as DNA: TGTGCCAGCTCACCAGGGGGCAGATCGTACCAAGAGACCCAGTACTTC.

This rearrangement joins TRBV7-3 to TRBJ2-5; 8 bases line up with TRBD2. This CDR3 comprises 13 residues. The V gene end was trimmed by 5 bases and the J gene end by 5 bases; junction bases not matched to a gene: 4. Germline V gives CDR1 SGHTA, CDR2 FQGTGA. The CDR3 region has the DNA TGTGCCAGCAGCCCTCGGGGGGGGGAGACCCAGTACTTC. This codes for CASSPRGGETQYF. Full variable domain (rest looked up from reference TRBV7-3 and TRBJ2-5): GAGVSQTPSNKVTEKGKYVELRCDPISGHTALYWYRQSLGQGPEFLIYFQGTGAADDSGLPNDRFFAVRPEGSVSTLKIQRTERGDSAVYLCASSPRGGETQYFGPGTRLLVL.

The chain recombines TRBV5-1 with TRBJ2-7; D is perhaps TRBD1 (5 bases). The CDR3 spans 14 residues. V lost 0 bases and J 1 base, leaving 8 bases between the germline ends. Germline lookup yields CDR1 SGHRS and CDR2 YFSETQ. CDR3 residues: CASSLVQASYEQYF. The DNA of the CDR3 is TGCGCCAGCAGCTTGGTACAGGCATCCTACGAGCAGTACTTC.

The chain uses TRBV5-1 and TRBJ1-1; D possibly corresponds to TRBD1 (5 bases). CDR1 is SGHRS and CDR2 is YFSETQ in the germline V gene. The CDR3 loop spans 14 amino acids. V lost 5 bases to trimming and J lost 6 bases, with 17 bases between them. This CDR3 reads CASSGLGTDPEAFF. The CDR3 DNA is TGCGCCAGCAGTGGACTGGGGACGGATCCTGAAGCTTTCTTT. Using reference TRBV5-1 and TRBJ1-1 for the parts outside the CDR3, the full variable domain is KAGVTQTPRYLIKTRGQQVTLSCSPISGHRSVSWYQQTPGQGLQFLFEYFSETQRNKGNFPGRFSGRQFSNSRSEMNVSTLELGDSALYLCASSGLGTDPEAFFGQGTRLTVV.

The chain employs TRBV6-1 and TRBJ2-3; TRBD2 aligns across 11 bases. The germline V gene has CDR1 MNHNS and CDR2 SASEGT. The CDR3 totals 15 residues. The V and J ends lost 5 bases and 2 bases, in that order; junction bases with no gene match: 3. CDR3 nucleotides: TGTGCCAGCAGTCATAGCGGGGGGGCCACAGATACGCAGTATTTT. It translates to CASSHSGGATDTQYF.